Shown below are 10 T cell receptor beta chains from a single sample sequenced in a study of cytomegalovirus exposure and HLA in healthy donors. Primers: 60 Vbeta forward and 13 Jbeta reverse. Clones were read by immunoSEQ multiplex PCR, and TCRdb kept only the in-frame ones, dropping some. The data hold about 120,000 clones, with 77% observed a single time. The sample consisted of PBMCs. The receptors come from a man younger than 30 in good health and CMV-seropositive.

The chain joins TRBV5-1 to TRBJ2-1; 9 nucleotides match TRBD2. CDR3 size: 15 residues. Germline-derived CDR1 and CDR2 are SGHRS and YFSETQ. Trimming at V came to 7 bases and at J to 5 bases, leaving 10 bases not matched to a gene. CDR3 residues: CASYGGTSSDNEQFF. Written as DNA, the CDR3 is TGCGCCAGCTACGGCGGGACTAGCAGTGACAATGAGCAGTTCTTC.

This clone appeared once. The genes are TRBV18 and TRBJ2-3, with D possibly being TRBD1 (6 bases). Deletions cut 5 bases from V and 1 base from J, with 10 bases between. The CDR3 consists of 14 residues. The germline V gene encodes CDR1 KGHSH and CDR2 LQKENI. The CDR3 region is CASSRTVRTDTQYF. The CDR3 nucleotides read TGTGCCAGCTCAAGGACAGTCCGCACAGATACGCAGTATTTT.

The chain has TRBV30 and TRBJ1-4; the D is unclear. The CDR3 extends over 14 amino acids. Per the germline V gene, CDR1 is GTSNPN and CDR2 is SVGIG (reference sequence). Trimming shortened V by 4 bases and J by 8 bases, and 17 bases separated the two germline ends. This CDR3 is CAWNRLPGYEKLFF. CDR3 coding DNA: TGTGCCTGGAACCGCCTACCAGGATACGAAAAACTGTTTTTT.

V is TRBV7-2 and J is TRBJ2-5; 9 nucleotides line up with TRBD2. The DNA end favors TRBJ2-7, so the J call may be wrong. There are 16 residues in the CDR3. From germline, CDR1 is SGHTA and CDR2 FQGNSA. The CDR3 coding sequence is TGTGCCAGCAGCCGCACAACCGGACTAGCGAGATACGAGCAGTACTTC. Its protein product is CASSRTTGLARYEQYF.

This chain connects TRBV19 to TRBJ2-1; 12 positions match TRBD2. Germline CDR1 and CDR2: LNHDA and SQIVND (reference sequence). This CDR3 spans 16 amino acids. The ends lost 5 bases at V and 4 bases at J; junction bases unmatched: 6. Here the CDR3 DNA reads TGTGCCAGTAGTCCGGGGACTAGCGGGTTTTACAATGAGCAGTTCTTC. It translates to CASSPGTSGFYNEQFF.

The CDR3 loop reads CASMGRDRITEAFF. Here the CDR3 DNA reads TGTGCCAGTATGGGTCGGGACAGAATCACTGAAGCTTTCTTT. This sequence joins TRBV19 and TRBJ1-1; 7 bases agree with TRBD1. Germline V lookup: CDR1 LNHDA, CDR2 SQIVND (reference sequence). The CDR3 loop spans 14 amino acids. Germline trimming cut 7 bases from V and 4 bases from J; bases unmatched to any gene: 9.

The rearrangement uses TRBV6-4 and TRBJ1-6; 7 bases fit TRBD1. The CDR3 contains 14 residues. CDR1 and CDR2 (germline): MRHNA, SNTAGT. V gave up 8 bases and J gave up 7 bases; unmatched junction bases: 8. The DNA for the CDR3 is TGTGCCAGCGCCCGGGACAGTGAGAATTCACCCCTCCACTTT. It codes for CASARDSENSPLHF.

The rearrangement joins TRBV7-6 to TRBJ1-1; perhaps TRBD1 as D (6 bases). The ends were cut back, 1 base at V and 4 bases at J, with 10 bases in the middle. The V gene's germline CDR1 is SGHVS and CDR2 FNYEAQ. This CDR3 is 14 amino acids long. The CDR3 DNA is TGTGCCAGCAGCTTAGAGGGGGGGAGCACTGAAGCTTTCTTT. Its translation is CASSLEGGSTEAFF.

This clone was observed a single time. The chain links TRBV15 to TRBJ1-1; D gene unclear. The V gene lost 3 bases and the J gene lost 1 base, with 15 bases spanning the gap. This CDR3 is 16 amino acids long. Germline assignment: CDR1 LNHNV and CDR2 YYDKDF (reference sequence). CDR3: CATSRAGTPKNTEAFF. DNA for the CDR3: TGTGCCACCAGCAGGGCGGGAACACCTAAGAACACTGAAGCTTTCTTT.

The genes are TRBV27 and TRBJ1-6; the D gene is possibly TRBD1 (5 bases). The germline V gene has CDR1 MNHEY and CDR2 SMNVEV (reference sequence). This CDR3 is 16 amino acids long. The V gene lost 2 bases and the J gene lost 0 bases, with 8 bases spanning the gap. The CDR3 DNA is TGTGCCAGCAGTTTAGGGGGGATCTCCTATAATTCACCCCTCCACTTT. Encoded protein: CASSLGGISYNSPLHF.